The 18 T cell receptor beta chains given below trace back to one sample, sequenced in a study of PD-1 blockade in classical Hodgkin lymphoma. Clones were read by immunoSEQ multiplex PCR, and TCRdb kept only the in-frame ones, dropping some. The repertoire holds about 7,700 clones, with 86% as singletons. Relapse after autologous stem cell transplantation occurred in every patient, and brentuximab vedotin exposure varied. From thawed PBMCs, CD4+ T cells were purified using magnetic negative selection. The starting material was CD4+ T cells from blood, obtained at baseline. The receptors stem from a human donor with classical Hodgkin lymphoma.

V gene TRBV10-3 combines with J gene TRBJ1-2; no definite D call. Between the trimmed V and J ends, which lost 4 bases and 4 bases, there was a span of 16 bases. The CDR3 contains 15 residues. CDR1 and CDR2 from the germline V gene are ENHRY and SYGVKD. This chain's CDR3 is CAISAASVRIYGYTF. The CDR3 bases are TGTGCCATCAGTGCCGCTAGTGTTAGGATCTATGGCTACACCTTC.

This clone was recorded only once. The chain has TRBV5-5 and TRBJ2-7; D unresolved. The V end lost 6 bases, the J end lost 1 base, and 32 bases lay between the germline ends. This CDR3 is 20 amino acids long. Per the germline V gene, CDR1 is SGHKS and CDR2 is YYEKEE (reference sequence). Here the CDR3 DNA reads TGTGCCAGCAAAGGCCGATCACAGCTTGGAGTACCAGTTTCTTCCTACGAGCAGTACTTC. This sequence encodes CASKGRSQLGVPVSSYEQYF. The full variable domain, its missing parts supplied by reference TRBV5-5 and TRBJ2-7, is DAGVTQSPTHLIKTRGQQVTLRCSPISGHKSVSWYQQVLGQGPQFIFQYYEKEERGRGNFPDRFSARQFPNYSSELNVNALLLGDSALYLCASKGRSQLGVPVSSYEQYFGPGTRLTVT.

The chain carries TRBV4-2 and TRBJ2-5, with no clear D. Deletions cut 0 bases from V and 4 bases from J, with 9 bases between. CDR1 LGHNA and CDR2 YNFKEQ come from the germline V gene. The length of the CDR3 is 14 residues. In DNA, the CDR3 is TGTGCCAGCAGCCAAGATGTTCTCGTAGAGACCCAGTACTTC. This encodes CASSQDVLVETQYF.

V gene TRBV7-9 combines with J gene TRBJ1-1, with 7 nucleotides matching TRBD1. CDR3 length: 13 residues. Germline V gene lookup returns CDR1 SEHNR and CDR2 FQNEAQ (reference sequence). The V segment lost 2 bases and the J segment 5 bases; nucleotides outside the gene matches: 2. The DNA for the CDR3 is TGTGCCAGCAGCTTACAGGGGGGGACTGAAGCTTTCTTT. It yields the protein CASSLQGGTEAFF.

The CDR3: CASSFRGSTGELFF. The CDR3 nucleotides are TGTGCCAGCAGCTTCAGGGGAAGTACCGGGGAGCTGTTTTTT. This rearrangement joins TRBV11-3 to TRBJ2-2; weak D call: TRBD1 (6 bases). Trimming removed 3 bases from V and 5 bases from J, with 10 bases in between. Germline assignment: CDR1 SGHNT and CDR2 YENEEA. The CDR3 runs 14 residues.

The rearrangement uses TRBV30 and TRBJ2-5, with 7 bases lining up with TRBD2. This CDR3 has 15 amino acids. CDR1 GTSNPN and CDR2 SVGIG come from the germline V gene (reference sequence). Trimming at V came to 5 bases and at J to 1 base, leaving 10 bases not matched to a gene. The CDR3 region has the DNA TGTGCCTGGTGGGGGTGGGGGGGGGTCCAAGAGACCCAGTACTTC. Amino acid sequence: CAWWGWGGVQETQYF.

The V gene is TRBV5-1, the J gene TRBJ2-5; D gene unclear. Looked up from germline, CDR1 is SGHRS and CDR2 is YFSETQ. Trimming pared 4 bases from V and 3 bases from J, leaving 10 bases between. The CDR3 is made up of 13 amino acids. CDR3 region: CASSADGKETQYF. For the CDR3, the DNA is TGCGCCAGCAGCGCGGACGGAAAAGAGACCCAGTACTTC.

This chain joins TRBV20-1 and TRBJ2-7; 8 nucleotides align to TRBD2. CDR1 DFQATT and CDR2 SNEGSKA come from the germline V gene (reference sequence). V was clipped by 5 bases and J by 7 bases; unmatched bases: 4. There are 11 residues in the CDR3. Here the CDR3 DNA reads TGCAGTGCTGGGGAGCGGGGGGAGCAGTACTTC. It translates to CSAGERGEQYF.

This clone appeared a single time. J is TRBJ2-1 and V is TRBV5-5, with 7 bases lining up with TRBD1. The CDR3 contains 14 residues. Germline CDR1 SGHKS, CDR2 YYEKEE (reference sequence). V was clipped by 3 bases and J by 8 bases; unmatched bases: 8. The chain's CDR3 is CASSWTGLSDEQFF. The DNA for the CDR3 is TGTGCCAGCAGCTGGACAGGTTTAAGCGATGAGCAGTTCTTC.

CDR3 residues: CASSVVGTGNNNEQFF. Written as DNA, the CDR3 is TGTGCCAGCAGCGTAGTCGGGACAGGGAATAACAATGAGCAGTTCTTC. The rearrangement uses TRBV9 and TRBJ2-1, with 9 positions matching TRBD1. Germline values: CDR1 SGDLS, CDR2 YYNGEE. With 0 bases clipped from V and 5 bases from J, the junction kept 6 bases outside the gene matches. The CDR3 runs 16 residues.

The gene calls are TRBV27 and TRBJ2-5; tentatively, D is TRBD1 or TRBD2 (5 bases each). Germline CDR1 is MNHEY and CDR2 is SMNVEV (reference sequence). The CDR3 extends over 13 amino acids. Between the trimmed V and J ends, which lost 2 bases and 3 bases, there was a span of 7 bases. CDR3 sequence (DNA): TGTGCCAGCAGTTTACTGGGGGAAGAGACCCAGTACTTC. This codes for CASSLLGEETQYF.

The chain employs TRBV6-1 and TRBJ2-4, with D possibly TRBD1 on 6 matching bases. The germline gives CDR1 MNHNS, CDR2 SASEGT. The CDR3 runs 14 residues. Trimming took off 6 bases at V and 9 bases at J, with 18 bases between the two ends. The DNA for the CDR3 is TGTGCCAGCAGCGCTGGACGGGACAAAGGCATTCAGTACTTC. It specifies CASSAGRDKGIQYF.

The chain employs TRBV6-6 and TRBJ2-2, with no clear D. Looked up from germline, CDR1 is MNHNY and CDR2 is SVGAGI (reference sequence). The V end lost 7 bases, the J end lost 8 bases, and 8 bases lay between the germline ends. This CDR3 is built from 11 residues. CDR3 sequence (DNA): TGTGCCAGCAACGCCCGGGGGGAGCTGTTTTTT. This encodes CASNARGELFF.

V is TRBV27 and J is TRBJ2-5; perhaps TRBD1 as D (6 bases). The J call may be faulty, since TRBJ2-7 better matches the DNA end. This CDR3 comprises 15 residues. CDR1 is MNHEY and CDR2 is SMNVEV in the germline V gene (reference sequence). CDR3 bases: TGTGCCATCCCTAATAACGGGACAACTTCCTACGAGCAGTACTTC. Amino acid sequence: CAIPNNGTTSYEQYF.

The J gene is TRBJ2-2, the V gene TRBV10-3; a weak D match, TRBD1 (7 bases). CDR1 is ENHRY, CDR2 SYGVKD, per germline. V lost 3 bases and J lost 7, with 18 bases in between. CDR3 length: 16 residues. The CDR3 DNA reads TGTGCCATCAGTGATTTTACAGGGGACTTGTTCGGGGAGCTGTTTTTT. This sequence encodes CAISDFTGDLFGELFF.

This clone was counted between two and nine times. V gene TRBV9 combines with J gene TRBJ1-5; 7 bases align to TRBD1. The length of the CDR3 is 14 residues. Germline values: CDR1 SGDLS, CDR2 YYNGEE. After removal of 3 bases from V and 2 bases from J, the junction contained 2 bases not matched to a gene. The CDR3: CASSGTGGNQPQHF. The CDR3 DNA is TGTGCCAGCAGCGGAACAGGGGGCAATCAGCCCCAGCATTTT.

The chain carries TRBV28 and TRBJ1-4; TRBD1 might be the D (6 bases). CDR3 length: 15 amino acids. Germline V gene sequence: CDR1 MDHEN, CDR2 SYDVKM. V was pared by 5 bases and J by 0 bases, with 10 bases between. The CDR3 spells CASSATGSTNEKLFF. The CDR3 DNA sequence: TGTGCCAGCAGTGCCACAGGGTCAACTAATGAAAAACTGTTTTTT.

The rearrangement uses TRBV5-1 and TRBJ2-5, with D perhaps being TRBD1 or TRBD2 (6 bases each). The CDR3 loop spans 18 amino acids. V lost 4 bases, J lost 5 bases, and 27 bases lay in between. CDR1 SGHRS and CDR2 YFSETQ come from the germline V gene. In nucleotides, the CDR3 is TGCGCCAGCAGCCCCCACGGTGGGGAATTCGGGGGCGAGGAGACCCAGTACTTC. Amino acids: CASSPHGGEFGGEETQYF. The complete variable domain, with remaining parts taken from reference TRBV5-1 and TRBJ2-5, reads KAGVTQTPRYLIKTRGQQVTLSCSPISGHRSVSWYQQTPGQGLQFLFEYFSETQRNKGNFPGRFSGRQFSNSRSEMNVSTLELGDSALYLCASSPHGGEFGGEETQYFGPGTRLLVL.